This section outlines one T cell receptor beta chain sequence together with its context. This clonotype came up many times. Its binding antigen is unknown. One base away there is no much larger clone; base qualities are not given. The CDR3 has 16 amino acids, counting the end cysteine and phenylalanine. The read is trimmed to its CDR3 DNA, 48 bases read in frame from base 1. Germline trimming: 0 bases from V, 1 base from J; junction bases outside gene matches: 4. Per the germline V gene, KGHSH is the CDR1 and LQKENI is the CDR2. This entry comes from a study of early T cells in non-severe SARS-CoV-2 infection (dated by TCRdb to the early 2020s). With regard to the full study: Because TCR sequencing was done on bulk RNA from unsorted whole blood, the alpha and beta chains could not be paired. Results the study describes overall, beyond this receptor: VDJdb matching was skewed toward anti-spike CD8 responses, so virus-specific expansions were likely underestimated and private and CD4 specificities were missed.

Set within a cohort of healthcare workers in London, UK, this nested case-control study involved weekly PCR testing of nasopharyngeal swabs along with blood sampling. Between 23 and 31 March 2020, the week of the UK lockdown, healthcare workers were enrolled and then followed up weekly for as long as 16 weeks. The library was generated by 5' RACE. This sample was sequenced with a NextSeq 500. In the TCR library protocol, unique molecular identifiers were attached to individual cDNA molecules to correct for PCR bias and sequencing error. TCR alpha and beta chains were both sequenced, and the abundances of alpha and beta sequences in each sample were closely correlated with each other. From the authors' description of their analysis: Decombinator V4 was used to annotate TCR sequences for V gene, J gene and CDR3. TCRs were defined as expanded if a significant change between any two time points was detected under a Poisson model with p below 0.0001. TCR abundances were normalised to the total number of TCRs sequenced in each sample and reported as counts per million. TRAV1-2 paired with TRAJ12, TRAJ20 or TRAJ33 defined MAIT TCRs, while TRAV10 paired with TRAJ18 defined iNKT TCRs. VDJdb, accessed 1 November 2021, was searched for CMV, EBV and SARS-CoV-2 annotated TCRs, excluding TCRs annotated for multiple antigens. TCRdb ran its own pipeline on the public reads, namely fastp trimming at Q25 and MiXCR clone calling, and kept in-frame beta chains. Every entry covers one CDR3 protein and lists the most common genes and DNA from its rows. It is TCRdb's table, rather than the study itself, that gives the V and J calls and clone size. Here the sample has more than 60,000 distinct CDR3 sequences; more than 4% occur a single time. The ten largest clones represent around 5% of the sample.

The specimen sequenced was whole blood. The sequence links TRBV18 to TRBJ1-1; 8 of the junction bases match TRBD1. This receptor was taken from an adult who was a healthcare worker with PCR-confirmed SARS-CoV-2 infection or an uninfected control (not recorded which). The DNA sequence is as follows: TGTGCCAGCTCACCACCCCCCGGACAGGGGAACACTGAAGCTTTCTTT. Its amino acids are CASSPPPGQGNTEAFF.